The sequence of this T cell receptor beta chain was determined in a study of T cells in localized non-small cell lung cancer. Study outcomes and limitations: There was an association of higher blood T cell density with longer overall survival. A median of 57 clones ranked among the top 100 in tumor appeared in adjacent lung. As only one tumor region underwent sequencing, heterogeneity remains possible. Among the tissues sampled, uninvolved adjacent lung had the highest T cell clonality, above tumor.

A word on this clone: What it binds is not known.

The germline V and J ends were trimmed by 5 bases and 3 bases, with 20 bases remaining between them. Germline assignment: CDR1 SGHDT and CDR2 YYEEEE. The CDR3 is 16 residues long. Sequencing used immunoSEQ multiplex PCR; TCRdb keeps in-frame clones, though not all of them. The sample lists about 23,000 clones; roughly nine tenths were seen once. The sample here was peripheral blood, taken before any cancer treatment. This receptor was identified in a woman aged 35 to 70 with stage I lung adenocarcinoma. The chain couples TRBV5-6 to TRBJ2-5; no definite D call. CDR3: CASRKGWDVVKETQYF. Here the CDR3 DNA reads TGTGCCAGCAGGAAAGGATGGGATGTGGTAAAAGAGACCCAGTACTTC.